This passage covers 32 T cell receptor beta chains from one sample sequenced in a study of CD8 T cells in Susac syndrome. Reverse transcription of about 0.45 to 1 ug RNA was performed with random hexamers. MiXCR, applied by TCRdb to the immunoSEQ multiplex PCR reads, yields one record per CDR3 protein. Among around 170,000 distinct CDR3 sequences listed, approximately 95% were seen once. The sample comprised CD8+ T cells from PBMCs. The receptor source for this set is a human donor with Susac syndrome.

This chain connects TRBV5-1 to TRBJ2-5; TRBD1 agrees at 7 bases. The J segment lost 3 bases and the V segment lost 0 bases, leaving 8 bases of the junction unmatched. Germline V gene sequence: CDR1 SGHRS, CDR2 YFSETQ. The CDR3 is made up of 16 amino acids. In DNA form, the CDR3 reads TGCGCCAGCAGCTTGGAGGACACCGGGACAGAAGAGACCCAGTACTTC. The encoded protein is CASSLEDTGTEETQYF.

V usage is TRBV4-2 and J usage is TRBJ1-1; D is unresolved. Per the germline V gene, CDR1 is LGHNA and CDR2 is YNFKEQ. This CDR3 has 11 amino acids. V was trimmed by 5 bases and J by 7 bases, leaving 8 bases between them. CDR3 coding DNA: TGTGCCAGCAGCGCTGGAATTGAAGCTTTCTTT. As protein: CASSAGIEAFF.

The rearrangement joins TRBV3-1 to TRBJ2-7; D is possibly TRBD1 or TRBD2 (6 bases each). Germline-derived CDR1 and CDR2 are LGHDT and YNNKEL (reference sequence). With 4 bases removed from V and 7 bases from J, the gap between germline ends came to 17 bases. The CDR3 extends over 14 amino acids. CDR3 in DNA: TGTGCCAGCAGCCCGATTCTGGGGGGCAAGGAGCAGTACTTC. It encodes CASSPILGGKEQYF.

This clonotype was recorded once. A read error may produce the germline difference seen at one junction end. The chain is built from TRBV29-1 and TRBJ2-7; TRBD2 matches 8 bases. Germline V gene data show CDR1 as SQVTM and CDR2 as ANQGSEA. The CDR3 is 14 residues long. The CDR3 protein is CSVVGTSFSHEQYF. The CDR3 region has the DNA TGCAGCGTTGTGGGGACTAGTTTCTCCCACGAGCAGTACTTC.

The rearrangement joins TRBV11-2 to TRBJ1-2; D is unresolved. This CDR3 is 14 amino acids long. Trimming pared 0 bases from V and 0 bases from J, leaving 5 bases between. CDR1 and CDR2 from the germline V gene are SGHAT and FQNNGV. CDR3 in DNA: TGTGCCAGCAGCTTAGATAGCGCTAACTATGGCTACACCTTC. Amino acid sequence: CASSLDSANYGYTF.

The chain is built from TRBV19 and TRBJ1-1; the D is unclear. The CDR3 totals 13 residues. CDR1 is LNHDA, CDR2 SQIVND, per germline (reference sequence). V dropped 1 base and J dropped 6 bases, with 9 bases sitting between them. This CDR3 reads CASSIAWGAEAFF. DNA of the CDR3: TGTGCCAGTAGTATAGCATGGGGTGCTGAAGCTTTCTTT.

The chain is built from TRBV28 and TRBJ2-3; D call uncertain. The germline CDR1 and CDR2 sequences are MDHEN and SYDVKM. With 5 bases removed from V and 0 bases from J, the gap between germline ends came to 12 bases. The CDR3 covers 15 residues. The CDR3 DNA is TGTGCCAGCAGTGCGCCGCCAGGTAGCACAGATACGCAGTATTTT. This encodes CASSAPPGSTDTQYF.

As for this clonotype: An end of the junction does not agree with germline; a read error may underlie this. The DNA for the CDR3 is TGCGCCAGCAGTCAAGGTGGGGGTGGACCGATACTTAGCAATCAGCCCCAGCATTTT. This codes for CASSQGGGGPILSNQPQHF. V gene TRBV4-1 combines with J gene TRBJ1-5; perhaps TRBD1 as D (5 bases). The CDR3 extends over 19 amino acids. Germline assignment: CDR1 MGHRA and CDR2 YSYEKL.

The V and J genes are TRBV6-2 or TRBV6-3 and TRBJ2-3; D gene ambiguous. CDR3 length: 12 amino acids. Trimming pared 7 bases from V and 6 bases from J, leaving 11 bases between. Per the germline V gene, CDR1 is MNHEY and CDR2 is SVGEGT. Here the CDR3 reads CASTDTSDTQYF. CDR3 bases: TGTGCCAGCACCGATACATCGGATACGCAGTATTTT.

This clonotype was seen more than once but under ten times. The genes are TRBV7-2 and TRBJ2-3; D is ambiguous. Germline V CDR1 and CDR2: SGHTA, FQGNSA. The CDR3 is made up of 12 amino acids. Trimming cost V 9 bases and J 1 base, with 8 bases left between them. The CDR3 DNA follows: TGTGCCAGTACTCTAGGCACAGATACGCAGTATTTT. Protein sequence: CASTLGTDTQYF.

A note on this clonotype: The junction shows a germline mismatch at one end, possibly a read error. The V and J genes are TRBV5-6 and TRBJ2-5; no clear D gene. The germline CDR1 and CDR2 sequences are SGHDT and YYEEEE. The CDR3 spans 11 residues. The CDR3 region has the DNA TGTGCCAGCAGCTTGGAGGCAGTCCTTGACTTC. This gives the protein CASSLEAVLDF.

The J gene is TRBJ1-1, the V gene TRBV1; the listed D gene, TRBD1, was not tested against the DNA. TRBV1 is assigned pseudogene status. The CDR3 spans 17 residues. CDR3 protein: CTSSQDCWAGGCTEAFF. CDR3 DNA sequence: TGCACCAGCAGCCAAGATTGTTGGGCAGGGGGCTGCACTGAAGCTTTCTTT.

J is TRBJ2-1 and V is TRBV4-1, with 8 positions matching TRBD2. V shed 2 bases and J 4 bases; nucleotides not matched to a gene: 10. CDR3 length: 17 amino acids. The V gene's germline CDR1 is MGHRA and CDR2 YSYEKL. The DNA of the CDR3 is TGCGCCAGCAGCCAACAGACTAGCGTCACTCAATACAATGAGCAGTTCTTC. Its protein product is CASSQQTSVTQYNEQFF.

In DNA, the CDR3 is TGTGCCAGCAGCTTAGCCGGGTATGGATCGTACGAGCAGTACTTC. It yields the protein CASSLAGYGSYEQYF. J is TRBJ2-7 and V is TRBV7-2, with D hard to call. The V and J ends lost 0 bases and 4 bases respectively, with 13 bases between them. This CDR3 region has 15 residues. Germline V gene sequence: CDR1 SGHTA, CDR2 FQGNSA.

The J gene is TRBJ1-1, the V gene TRBV23-1; D is undetermined. TRBV23-1 is recorded as an ORF, its role being uncertain. The ends were cut back, 1 base at V and 8 bases at J, with 8 bases in the middle. The CDR3 runs 12 residues. The DNA for the CDR3 is TGCGCCAGCAGTCAATTTAGGGTGGAAGCTTTCTTT. Protein sequence: CASSQFRVEAFF.

The chain combines TRBV12-3 or TRBV12-4 with TRBJ1-5; no reliable D call. V was shortened by 1 base and J by 10 bases, with 11 bases between the two germline ends. This CDR3 comprises 13 residues. CDR3 nucleotide sequence: TGTGCCAGCAGTTTAGTAACGGCTAGCCCCCAGCATTTT. Translated, it gives CASSLVTASPQHF.

The genes are TRBV7-8 and TRBJ2-5; 8 bases are shared with TRBD2. J gave up 3 bases and V 0 bases, and 6 bases lay outside the gene matches. CDR3 length: 16 amino acids. CDR1 and CDR2 (germline): SGHVS, FQNEAQ. CDR3 in DNA: TGTGCCAGCAGCTTAGCGCCGGGACTAGGTGAAGAGACCCAGTACTTC. This gives the protein CASSLAPGLGEETQYF.

The chain has TRBV15 and TRBJ1-5; D not certain. The CDR3 has 14 amino acids. V was trimmed by 6 bases and J by 5 bases, leaving 14 bases between them. Per germline, CDR1 LNHNV and CDR2 YYDKDF (reference sequence). The CDR3 loop reads CATSATGSYQPQHF. The CDR3 bases are TGTGCCACCAGTGCGACCGGGTCTTATCAGCCCCAGCATTTT.

This chain joins TRBV4-1 and TRBJ2-3, with 10 bases that match TRBD2. This CDR3 has 16 amino acids. CDR1 is MGHRA, CDR2 YSYEKL, per germline. V dropped 0 bases and J dropped 6; count of bases not matched to a gene: 6. The CDR3 spells CASSQDRLAGVDTQYF. In DNA, the CDR3 is TGCGCCAGCAGCCAAGATAGGCTAGCGGGGGTTGATACGCAGTATTTT.

In DNA, the CDR3 is TGTGCCAGCTCACCAGGGATGTACGAGCAGTACTTC. It specifies CASSPGMYEQYF. The chain is built from TRBV18 and TRBJ2-7; D not resolved. The germline V gene has CDR1 KGHSH and CDR2 LQKENI. Trimming took 2 bases from V and 4 from J, leaving 6 bases between them. There are 12 residues in the CDR3.

The chain links TRBV7-9 to TRBJ1-2; no clear D gene. Germline CDR1 and CDR2: SEHNR and FQNEAQ (reference sequence). This CDR3 has 16 residues. V lost 2 bases, J lost 6 bases, and 19 bases lay in between. The CDR3 is CASSLKSAEASDGYTF. The CDR3 nucleotides read TGTGCCAGCAGCTTAAAGTCCGCCGAAGCGAGTGATGGCTACACCTTC.

V gene TRBV12-3 or TRBV12-4 combines with J gene TRBJ1-2, with TRBD1 matching over 8 bases. The V segment lost 6 bases and the J segment 2 bases; nucleotides outside the gene matches: 5. The CDR3 covers 14 residues. CDR3 bases: TGTGCCAGCAGAGGGACAGGAGGAAACTATGGCTACACCTTC. Translation gives CASRGTGGNYGYTF.

V usage is TRBV25-1 and J usage is TRBJ1-4; a weak D match, TRBD1 (5 bases). Trimming removed 2 bases from V and 8 bases from J, with 12 bases in between. CDR1 and CDR2 (germline): MGHDK, SYGVNS. This CDR3 contains 14 residues. CDR3 sequence reads: CASSERQGWEKLFF. As DNA, the CDR3 is TGTGCCAGCAGTGAACGCCAGGGTTGGGAAAAACTGTTTTTT.

This chain uses TRBV7-9 with TRBJ2-1; D possibly matches TRBD1 or TRBD2 (5 bases each). V lost 5 bases, J lost 6 bases, and 11 bases lay in between. Looked up from germline, CDR1 is SEHNR and CDR2 is FQNEAQ (reference sequence). The CDR3 runs to 13 residues. CDR3 sequence reads: CASSPWDRNEQFF. Written as DNA, the CDR3 is TGTGCCAGCAGCCCCTGGGACCGCAATGAGCAGTTCTTC.

This clonotype was seen only once. The chain recombines TRBV30 with TRBJ2-1, with D hard to call. V was shortened by 1 base and J by 0 bases, with 10 bases between the two germline ends. CDR1 is GTSNPN and CDR2 is SVGIG in the germline V gene (reference sequence). This CDR3 contains 15 residues. CDR3 amino acids: CAWSEGRASYNEQFF. The DNA of the CDR3 is TGTGCCTGGAGTGAGGGCCGAGCCTCCTACAATGAGCAGTTCTTC.

The chain employs TRBV11-2 and TRBJ2-5; TRBD2 agrees at 10 bases. CDR3 size: 14 residues. The J segment lost 13 bases and the V segment lost 1 base, leaving 9 bases of the junction unmatched. From germline, CDR1 is SGHAT and CDR2 FQNNGV. The CDR3 sequence: CASSLGAGGPYLYF. The CDR3 DNA is TGTGCCAGCAGCTTAGGAGCGGGAGGGCCGTACCTGTACTTC.

This sequence joins TRBV10-3 and TRBJ2-7; D ambiguous. The germline V gene encodes CDR1 ENHRY and CDR2 SYGVKD. V was trimmed by 0 bases and J by 6 bases, leaving 18 bases between them. CDR3 size: 16 residues. CDR3 sequence reads: CAISESKLAVSTEQYF. CDR3 in DNA: TGTGCCATCAGTGAGTCGAAACTCGCAGTCTCAACCGAGCAGTACTTC.

The chain recombines TRBV2 with TRBJ2-1; D may be TRBD1 or TRBD2 (5 bases each). The CDR3 length is 16 residues. V lost 8 bases and J 0 bases, leaving 17 bases between the germline ends. CDR1 SNHLY and CDR2 FYNNEI come from the germline V gene. The CDR3 sequence is CASALGTGSSYNEQFF. CDR3 nucleotide sequence: TGTGCCAGCGCTTTAGGGACGGGCAGCTCCTACAATGAGCAGTTCTTC.

The chain recombines TRBV3-1 with TRBJ2-7; TRBD1 matches at 8 bases. Per germline, CDR1 LGHDT and CDR2 YNNKEL (reference sequence). CDR3 length equals 14 residues. The trim removed 4 bases at V and 3 bases at J, leaving 5 bases unmatched. The CDR3 DNA follows: TGTGCCAGCAGCCTCCGGGACAGGAACTACGAGCAGTACTTC. Amino acid sequence: CASSLRDRNYEQYF.

CDR3 nucleotides: TGTGCCAGCAGCCCAGGGACAGGGGCACACCCCTACAATGAGCAGTTCTTC. Translated: CASSPGTGAHPYNEQFF. The chain links TRBV7-6 to TRBJ2-1; 10 bases map to TRBD1. The CDR3 runs 17 residues. V lost 5 bases and J lost 2; bases outside the gene matches: 9. Germline V gene sequence: CDR1 SGHVS, CDR2 FNYEAQ. The full variable domain, its missing parts supplied by reference TRBV7-6 and TRBJ2-1, is GAGVSQSPRYKVTKRGQDVALRCDPISGHVSLYWYRQALGQGPEFLTYFNYEAQQDKSGLPNDRFSAERPEGSISTLTIQRTEQRDSAMYRCASSPGTGAHPYNEQFFGPGTRLTVL.

The genes are TRBV7-9 and TRBJ2-1; possibly TRBD1 for D (6 bases). The CDR3 runs 15 residues. Per the germline V gene, CDR1 is SEHNR and CDR2 is FQNEAQ (reference sequence). The ends were cut back, 5 bases at V and 4 bases at J, with 15 bases in the middle. This chain's CDR3 is CASSLGQTLYNEQFF. CDR3 nucleotides: TGTGCCAGCAGCCTAGGACAGACCCTTTACAATGAGCAGTTCTTC.

The V call is TRBV5-4, the J call TRBJ1-2, with D unclear. Trimming pared 2 bases from V and 6 bases from J, leaving 14 bases between. Germline CDR1 and CDR2: SGHNT and YYREEE (reference sequence). The CDR3 extends over 14 amino acids. In nucleotides, the CDR3 is TGTGCCAGCAGCTTTGATAGGACCTCGCATGGCTACACCTTC. It translates to CASSFDRTSHGYTF.